This TCR beta chain is from a study of technical replicates of blood from several donors. Libraries were prepared by immunoSEQ multiplex PCR; TCRdb keeps only in-frame clonotypes and omits some of them. The sample holds around 69,000 clones, approximately 97% seen once. The germline V gene has CDR1 MDHEN and CDR2 SYDVKM. The CDR3 covers 16 residues. Trimming took 4 bases from V and 4 from J; bases not matched to a gene: 6. This sequence originates from a human donor in good health. This chain uses TRBV28 with TRBJ2-7; TRBD2 agrees at 14 bases. The specimen sequenced was T cells isolated from PBMCs. Written as DNA, the CDR3 is TGTGCCAGCAGTTCACAGACTAGCGGGAGGGGTTACGAGCAGTACTTC. It is translated as CASSSQTSGRGYEQYF.